This T cell receptor (beta chain) was retrieved from a study of T-cell reconstitution after alpha-beta-depleted transplantation in children. Germline CDR1 reads DFQATT; CDR2 reads SNEGSKA (reference sequence). V shed 6 bases and J shed 7 bases, with 15 bases lying between them. The length of the CDR3 is 12 residues. The TCRbeta library was prepared with unique molecular identifiers. TCRdb called the PCR reads again in MiXCR, with one record for every CDR3 protein. This table has about 580,000 distinct CDR3 sequences, 23% appearing once. Turning to this clonotype: Its target is not known.

Whole-study findings and limits: About two months after transplant, alpha-beta T cells reportedly came from several hundred expanded graft clones.

The sequence derives from a boy under three years old who had a stem cell transplant for acute myeloid leukemia, so the T cells may come from the graft donor. The source material was PBMCs, mostly from graft donor cells, sampled 360 days after TCRalphabeta/CD19-depleted stem cell transplant. The chain combines TRBV20-1 with TRBJ1-1; D is uncertain. The CDR3 DNA follows: TGCAGTGCCCAGCTTTATTACGTTGAAGCTTTCTTT. Amino acids: CSAQLYYVEAFF.